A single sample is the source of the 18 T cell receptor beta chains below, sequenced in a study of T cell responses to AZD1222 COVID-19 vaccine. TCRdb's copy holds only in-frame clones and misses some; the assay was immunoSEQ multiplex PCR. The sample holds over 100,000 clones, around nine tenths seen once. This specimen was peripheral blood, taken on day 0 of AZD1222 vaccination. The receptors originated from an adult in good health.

In nucleotides, the CDR3 is TGTGCCAGCCGACAGGGCACCTATGAAAAACTGTTTTTT. It codes for CASRQGTYEKLFF. The genes are TRBV27 and TRBJ1-4; 7 bases agree with TRBD1. V shed 8 bases, J shed 6 bases, and the junction held 6 bases outside the gene matches. Looked up from germline, CDR1 is MNHEY and CDR2 is SMNVEV (reference sequence). This CDR3 has 13 amino acids.

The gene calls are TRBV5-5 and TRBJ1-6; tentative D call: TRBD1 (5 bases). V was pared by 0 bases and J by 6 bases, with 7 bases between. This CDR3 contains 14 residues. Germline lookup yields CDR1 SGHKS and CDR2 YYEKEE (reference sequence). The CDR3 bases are TGTGCCAGCAGCTTGGTAGGGGTTAATTCACCCCTCCACTTT. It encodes CASSLVGVNSPLHF.

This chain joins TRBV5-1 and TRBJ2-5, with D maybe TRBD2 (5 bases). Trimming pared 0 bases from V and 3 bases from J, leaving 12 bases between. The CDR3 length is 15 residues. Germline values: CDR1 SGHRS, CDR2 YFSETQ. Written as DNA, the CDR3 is TGCGCCAGCAGCTTGGTATCGGGGATTGAAGAGACCCAGTACTTC. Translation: CASSLVSGIEETQYF.

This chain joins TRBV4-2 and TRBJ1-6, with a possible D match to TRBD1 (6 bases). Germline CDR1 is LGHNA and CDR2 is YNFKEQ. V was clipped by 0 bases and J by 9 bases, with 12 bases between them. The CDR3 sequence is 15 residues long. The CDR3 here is CASSQEGAIPSPLHF. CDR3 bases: TGTGCCAGCAGCCAAGAGGGGGCCATTCCTTCACCCCTCCACTTT.

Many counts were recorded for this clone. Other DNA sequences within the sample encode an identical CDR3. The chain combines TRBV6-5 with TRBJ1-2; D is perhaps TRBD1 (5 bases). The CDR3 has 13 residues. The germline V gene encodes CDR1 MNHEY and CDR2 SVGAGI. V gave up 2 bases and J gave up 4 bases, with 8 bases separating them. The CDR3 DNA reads TGTGCCAGCAGTTACGTCGGGGGCTATGGCTACACCTTC. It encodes CASSYVGGYGYTF.

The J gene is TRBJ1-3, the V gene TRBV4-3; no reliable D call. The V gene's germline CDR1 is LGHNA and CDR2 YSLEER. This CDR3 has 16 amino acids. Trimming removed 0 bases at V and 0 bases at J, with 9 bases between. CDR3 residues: CASSQETDSSGNTIYF. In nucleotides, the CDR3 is TGCGCCAGCAGCCAAGAAACTGATTCCTCTGGAAACACCATATATTTT.

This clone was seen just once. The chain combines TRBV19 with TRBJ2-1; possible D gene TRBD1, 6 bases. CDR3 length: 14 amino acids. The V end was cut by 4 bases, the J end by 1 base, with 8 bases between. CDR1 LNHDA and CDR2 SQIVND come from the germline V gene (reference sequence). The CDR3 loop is CASSRGGSYNEQFF. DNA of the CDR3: TGTGCCAGTAGTAGAGGGGGTTCCTACAATGAGCAGTTCTTC.

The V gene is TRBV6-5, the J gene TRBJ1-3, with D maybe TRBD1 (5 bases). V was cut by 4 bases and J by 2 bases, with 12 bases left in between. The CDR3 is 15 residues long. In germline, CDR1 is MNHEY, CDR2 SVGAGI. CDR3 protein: CASSSQGKAGNTIYF. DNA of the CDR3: TGTGCCAGCAGTTCCCAGGGAAAGGCTGGAAACACCATATATTTT.

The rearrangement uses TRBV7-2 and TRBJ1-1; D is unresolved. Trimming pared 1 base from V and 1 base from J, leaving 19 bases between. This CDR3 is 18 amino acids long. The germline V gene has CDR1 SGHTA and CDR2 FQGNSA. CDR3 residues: CASSLGTSPKEGNTEAFF. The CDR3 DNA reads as TGTGCCAGCAGCTTAGGGACTTCCCCAAAGGAGGGGAACACTGAAGCTTTCTTT.

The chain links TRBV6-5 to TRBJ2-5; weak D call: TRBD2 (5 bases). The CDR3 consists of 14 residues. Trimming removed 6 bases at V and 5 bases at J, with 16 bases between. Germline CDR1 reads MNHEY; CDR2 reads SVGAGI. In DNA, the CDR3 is TGTGCCAGCAGAATTGTAGGCTTAGCGGAGACCCAGTACTTC. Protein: CASRIVGLAETQYF.

The CDR3 reads CASSPLDLGVGNIQYF. The CDR3 bases are TGTGCCAGCAGCCCGCTAGACCTTGGGGTAGGGAACATTCAGTACTTC. The chain links TRBV7-9 to TRBJ2-4; no clear D. V gave up 5 bases and J gave up 7 bases, with 21 bases separating them. This CDR3 region has 16 residues. CDR1 is SEHNR and CDR2 is FQNEAQ in the germline V gene (reference sequence).

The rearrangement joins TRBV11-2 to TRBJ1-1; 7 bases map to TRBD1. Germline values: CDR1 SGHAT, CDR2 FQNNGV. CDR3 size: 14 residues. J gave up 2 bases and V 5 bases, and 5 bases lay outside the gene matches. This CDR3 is CASSEDRVNTEAFF. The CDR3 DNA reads TGTGCCAGCAGCGAAGACAGGGTAAACACTGAAGCTTTCTTT.

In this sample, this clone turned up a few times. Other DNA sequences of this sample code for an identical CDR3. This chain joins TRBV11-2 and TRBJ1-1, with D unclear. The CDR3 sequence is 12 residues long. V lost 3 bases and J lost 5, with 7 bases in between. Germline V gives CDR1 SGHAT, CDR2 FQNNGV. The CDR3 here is CASSFGGTEAFF. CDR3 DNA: TGTGCCAGCAGCTTTGGAGGTACTGAAGCTTTCTTT.

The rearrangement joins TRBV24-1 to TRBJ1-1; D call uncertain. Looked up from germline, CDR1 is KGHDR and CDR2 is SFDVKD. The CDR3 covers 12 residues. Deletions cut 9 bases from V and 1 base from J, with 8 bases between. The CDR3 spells CATGRGNTEAFF. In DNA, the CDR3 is TGTGCCACCGGACGGGGGAACACTGAAGCTTTCTTT.

CDR3 residues: CAWSWGIYEQYF. The CDR3 nucleotides are TGTGCCTGGAGTTGGGGGATATACGAGCAGTACTTC. This rearrangement joins TRBV30 to TRBJ2-7; D might be TRBD1 or TRBD2, each matching 5 bases. Trimming stripped 2 bases from V and 4 bases from J, with 9 bases between. This CDR3 has 12 residues. CDR1 and CDR2 (germline): GTSNPN, SVGIG (reference sequence).

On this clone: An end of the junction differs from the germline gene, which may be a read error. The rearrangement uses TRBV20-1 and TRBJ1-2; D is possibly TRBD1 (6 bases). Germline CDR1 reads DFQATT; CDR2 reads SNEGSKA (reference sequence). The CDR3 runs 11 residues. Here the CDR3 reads CSARAWDTWPF. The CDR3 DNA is TGCAGTGCTAGAGCGTGGGACACATGGCCGTTC.

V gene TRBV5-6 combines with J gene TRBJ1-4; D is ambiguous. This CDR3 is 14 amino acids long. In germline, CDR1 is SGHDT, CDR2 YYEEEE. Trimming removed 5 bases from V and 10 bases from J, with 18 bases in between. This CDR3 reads CASRGFSFRGKLFF. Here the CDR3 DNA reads TGTGCCAGCAGGGGTTTTTCTTTCCGAGGAAAACTGTTTTTT.

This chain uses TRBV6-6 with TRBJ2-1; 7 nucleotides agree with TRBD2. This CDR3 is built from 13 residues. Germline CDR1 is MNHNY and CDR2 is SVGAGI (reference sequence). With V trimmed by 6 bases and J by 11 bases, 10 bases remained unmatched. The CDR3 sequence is CASSQQRAGQQFF. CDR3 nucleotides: TGTGCCAGCAGCCAACAGCGAGCGGGACAGCAGTTCTTC.